The 2 T cell receptor beta chains listed next were all sequenced from one sample in a study of cytomegalovirus exposure and HLA in healthy donors. PCR primers comprised 60 Vbeta and 13 Jbeta primers. The assay was immunoSEQ multiplex PCR, and TCRdb's table has in-frame clones only and misses some. This table has 150,000 or so clones, around 75% appearing once. Specimen: PBMCs. These TCRs come from a woman between 18 and 29 years old in good health and CMV-seronegative.

This chain joins TRBV7-3 and TRBJ1-3; TRBD1 matches at 7 bases. Germline values: CDR1 SGHTA, CDR2 FQGTGA. This CDR3 contains 16 residues. J lost 2 bases, V lost 0 bases, and 4 bases had no gene match. The CDR3 spells CASSLTGQGAGNTIYF. The CDR3 nucleotides are TGTGCCAGCAGCTTAACGGGTCAGGGGGCTGGAAACACCATATATTTT.

This chain joins TRBV27 and TRBJ2-3; 11 bases agree with TRBD1. J gave up 5 bases and V 1 base, and 14 bases lay outside the gene matches. Germline CDR1 and CDR2: MNHEY and SMNVEV (reference sequence). This CDR3 is built from 19 residues. The CDR3 sequence is CASSLYPSRTGGLVDTQYF. DNA of the CDR3: TGTGCCAGCAGTTTATACCCATCCAGGACAGGGGGCTTGGTAGATACGCAGTATTTT.